This entry describes one TCR beta chain. This CDR3 has 13 residues. Trimming cost V 4 bases and J 8 bases; bases outside gene matches: 9. Germline-derived CDR1 and CDR2 are SQVTM and ANQGSEA. These data are taken from a study of blood T cell repertoires in COVID-19. Here immunoSEQ multiplex PCR was the method, and the copy in TCRdb shows in-frame clones only, minus some. The table shows approximately 270,000 clones, with roughly 85% occurring only once. The chain is built from TRBV29-1 and TRBJ1-2; TRBD1 matches at 8 bases. The sample taken for sequencing was peripheral blood. This receptor was obtained from a man younger than 35 with active or convalescent COVID-19. The CDR3 DNA sequence: TGCAGCGTTGGGGCAGGGGGCGCGGCCGGCTACACCTTC. The encoded protein is CSVGAGGAAGYTF.